This T cell receptor beta chain comes out of a study of T-cell memory formation after mild COVID-19. This clonotype was detected only once. Its specificity is not known. A junction end diverges from the germline sequence, so it may reflect a read error. Study results and caveats: Pre-infection memory already had some responding clones, implying cross-reactive memory joined.

TCRdb redid the calling of the 5' RACE reads with MiXCR, one entry per CDR3 protein. The table has about 190,000 distinct CDR3 sequences, 18% seen once. CDR3 size: 17 residues. CDR1 and CDR2 (germline): SGHTA, FQGNSA. The clonotype originates from an adult woman who had mild COVID-19 (a few samples of this study predate the infection). Cell type and time point are not known. The chain joins TRBV7-2 to TRBJ1-6, with no clear D. Input material: PBMCs or a T cell subset sorted from them (not recorded which). The CDR3 nucleotides are TGTGCCAGCAGCTTAGCGTCGGCGAGCTCCTATAATACACCCCTCCACTTT. Translating gives CASSLASASSYNTPLHF.